These 5 T cell receptor beta chains were sequenced from one sample in a study of breast tumors, draining lymph nodes, adjacent tissues. MiXCR, run by TCRdb on the multiplex PCR reads, gives a single entry per CDR3 protein. This sample has 180,000 or so distinct CDR3 sequences; 25% to 40% occur once, and the top ten carry roughly 3.8%. Axillary draining lymph nodes of breast cancer patients supplied the node samples. Sequencing was carried out using axillary lymph node tissue. The source of these receptors is a female donor with breast cancer. Some clones in this sample may be carry-over from other donors' samples.

As for this clonotype: At one boundary the junction diverges from the germline segment, which might be a read error. J is TRBJ2-7 and V is TRBV30; perhaps TRBD2 as D (6 bases). The length of the CDR3 is 14 residues. Germline CDR1 and CDR2: GTSNPN and SVGIG (reference sequence). CDR3 in DNA: TGTGCCTGGAAGGAACTAGCCTTTTCTTACGAGCAGTCCTTC. This translates into CAWKELAFSYEQSF. Looking up the rest from reference TRBV30 and TRBJ2-7 gives the full variable domain: SQTIHQWPATLVQPVGSPLSLECTVEGTSNPNLYWYRQAAGRGLQLLFYSVGIGQISSEVPQNLSASRPQDRQFILSSKKLLLSDSGFYLCAWKELAFSYEQSFGPGTRLTVT.

The J gene is TRBJ2-1, the V gene TRBV5-1, with 7 bases identical to TRBD2. Germline V gene lookup returns CDR1 SGHRS and CDR2 YFSETQ. The CDR3 is 14 residues long. Germline trimming cut 0 bases from V and 8 bases from J; bases unmatched to any gene: 5. In DNA form, the CDR3 reads TGCGCCAGCAGCTTGGGATGGGGGGGGGATGAGCAGTTCTTC. Protein product: CASSLGWGGDEQFF. Drawing the rest from reference TRBV5-1 and TRBJ2-1, the complete variable domain is KAGVTQTPRYLIKTRGQQVTLSCSPISGHRSVSWYQQTPGQGLQFLFEYFSETQRNKGNFPGRFSGRQFSNSRSEMNVSTLELGDSALYLCASSLGWGGDEQFFGPGTRLTVL.

Note on this clonotype: The junction departs from the called germline gene at one end, perhaps through a read error. The CDR3 nucleotides read TGTGCCAGCAGCACTAGCGGCTCGCGGCAGCTCTTC. Amino acids: CASSTSGSRQLF. The chain combines TRBV9 with TRBJ2-1, with 8 bases matching TRBD2. Per the germline V gene, CDR1 is SGDLS and CDR2 is YYNGEE. This CDR3 spans 12 amino acids.

This clonotype occurred many times. The gene calls are TRBV5-6 and TRBJ2-2; D ambiguous. Trimming took off 2 bases at V and 2 bases at J, with 10 bases between the two ends. Germline V gene sequence: CDR1 SGHDT, CDR2 YYEEEE. The CDR3 is 15 amino acids. In DNA form, the CDR3 reads TGTGCCAGCAGCTTTGGCACAGTTAACACCGGGGAGCTGTTTTTT. Residues: CASSFGTVNTGELFF.

As for this clonotype: This may stem from a read error, because a much larger clone lies one nucleotide away. This chain uses TRBV5-4 with TRBJ2-7; D may be TRBD2 (5 bases). There are 13 residues in the CDR3. V was trimmed by 2 bases and J by 5 bases, leaving 11 bases between them. The V gene's germline CDR1 is SGHNT and CDR2 YYREEE (reference sequence). CDR3 nucleotide sequence: TGTGCCAGCAGCTTTCTGGCAGCGGACGAGCAGTACTTC. This codes for CASSFLAADEQYF.